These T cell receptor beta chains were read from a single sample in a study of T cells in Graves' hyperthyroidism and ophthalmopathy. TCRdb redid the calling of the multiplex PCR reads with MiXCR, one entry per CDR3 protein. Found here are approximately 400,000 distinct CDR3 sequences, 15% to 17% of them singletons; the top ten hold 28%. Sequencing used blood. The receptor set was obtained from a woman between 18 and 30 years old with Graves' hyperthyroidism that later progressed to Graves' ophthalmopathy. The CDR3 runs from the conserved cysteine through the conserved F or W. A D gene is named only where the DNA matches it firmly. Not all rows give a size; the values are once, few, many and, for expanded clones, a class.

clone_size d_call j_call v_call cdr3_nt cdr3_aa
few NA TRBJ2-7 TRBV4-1 TGCGCCAGCAGCCAAGGTTCCGAGTACGAGCAGTACTTC CASSQGSEYEQYF
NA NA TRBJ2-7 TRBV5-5 TGTGCCAGCAGCTCCTACAGGGCGGACTACGAGCAGTACTTC CASSSYRADYEQYF
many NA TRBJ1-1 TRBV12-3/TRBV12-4 TGTGCCAGCAGGCAAACAGGGTTTTACGGCACTGAAGCTTTCTTT CASRQTGFYGTEAFF
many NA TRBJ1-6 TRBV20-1 TGCAGTGCTAGAGGACAGAGCTCCTATAATTCACCCCTCCACTTT CSARGQSSYNSPLHF
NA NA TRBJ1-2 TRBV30 TGTGCCTGGACGTCAGCGGGGGGCCGGGAGTTCTATGGCTACACCTTC CAWTSAGGREFYGYTF
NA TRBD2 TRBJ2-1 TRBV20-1 TGCAGTGCTAGAGGTCCGGGGCTAGCGGAGGAGCAGTTCTTC CSARGPGLAEEQFF
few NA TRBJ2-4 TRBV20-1 TGCAGTGCCCGAGGGAAGGACCTACCCAAAAACATTCAGTACTTC CSARGKDLPKNIQYF
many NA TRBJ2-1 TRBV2 TGTGCCAGCAGTGACCAGCGGAGGGGGAACAATGAGCAGTTCTTC CASSDQRRGNNEQFF
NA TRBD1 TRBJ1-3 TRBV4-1 TGCGCCAGCAGCCGAACCAGGGACAGGGGATCTGGAAACACCATATATTTT CASSRTRDRGSGNTIYF
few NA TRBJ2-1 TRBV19 TGTGCCAGTAGCTTTCGACGGAGCTCCTACAATGAGCAGTTCTTC CASSFRRSSYNEQFF
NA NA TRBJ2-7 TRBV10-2 TGCGCCAGCAGTCAGGAGGGGCCCTACGAGCAGTACTTC CASSQEGPYEQYF
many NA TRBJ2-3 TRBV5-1 TGCGCCAGCAGCGTTTCTAGCGGCACAGATACGCAGTATTTT CASSVSSGTDTQYF
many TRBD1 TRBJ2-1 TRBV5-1 TGCGCCAGCAGCTTGGGAGACAGGGTCAATGAGCAGTTCTTC CASSLGDRVNEQFF